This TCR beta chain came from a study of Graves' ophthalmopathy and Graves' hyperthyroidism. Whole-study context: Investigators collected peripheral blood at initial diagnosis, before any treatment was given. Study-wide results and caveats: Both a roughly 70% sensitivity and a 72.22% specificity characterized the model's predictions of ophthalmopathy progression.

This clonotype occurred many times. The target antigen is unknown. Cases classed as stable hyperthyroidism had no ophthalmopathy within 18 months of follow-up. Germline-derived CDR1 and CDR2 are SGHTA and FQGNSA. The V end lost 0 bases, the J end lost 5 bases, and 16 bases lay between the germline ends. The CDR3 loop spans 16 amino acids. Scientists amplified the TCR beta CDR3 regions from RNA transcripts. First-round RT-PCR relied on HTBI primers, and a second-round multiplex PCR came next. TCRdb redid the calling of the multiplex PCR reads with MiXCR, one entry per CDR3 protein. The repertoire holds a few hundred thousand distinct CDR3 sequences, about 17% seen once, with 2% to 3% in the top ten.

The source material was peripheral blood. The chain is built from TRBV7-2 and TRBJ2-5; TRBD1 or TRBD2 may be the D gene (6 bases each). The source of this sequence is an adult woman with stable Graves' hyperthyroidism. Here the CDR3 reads CASSLALGGARETQYF. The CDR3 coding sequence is TGTGCCAGCAGCTTAGCGCTCGGGGGCGCGCGGGAGACCCAGTACTTC.